The present T cell receptor beta chain was sequenced within a study of blood T cell repertoires in COVID-19. Study summary: Acute and convalescent COVID-19 samples came from the United States, Italy and Spain. The analysed material was cDNA or gDNA that came from T cells, B-cell-depleted T cells, or PBMCs.

In the study's own analysis: Amplification with reference gene primers provided the estimates of nucleated cell counts. Produced via immunoSEQ multiplex PCR; TCRdb's table is partial and in-frame only. V and J calls and clone size are as listed in that table; D and trimming were resolved from the DNA. This sample yields fewer than 250,000 clones, of which 89% are seen a single time; less than 7.5% belongs to the top ten. CDR1 and CDR2 from the germline V gene are SGHTA and FQGNSA. CDR3 size: 16 residues. The V segment lost 0 bases and the J segment 4 bases; nucleotides outside the gene matches: 3. V is TRBV7-2 and J is TRBJ2-5; 12 bases fit TRBD2. Sequenced material: peripheral blood. This receptor was identified in a man in his fifties or sixties who had recovered from COVID-19. CDR3 coding DNA: TGTGCCAGCAGCTTAGCGACTAGCGGGAGACGAGAGACCCAGTACTTC. Translation gives CASSLATSGRRETQYF.